Detailed here is one T cell receptor (beta chain). Its antigen is currently not known. Per-base quality was not reported, and no clone a single base away is much larger than it. Whole blood was collected in K2EDTA tubes by collaborating institutions according to the institutions' own protocols. For TCRbeta analysis, collaborators shipped samples as frozen whole blood, isolated PBMCs, or DNA extracted from either of those sample types. This entry is derived from a study of blood T cell repertoires in COVID-19 (dated by TCRdb to the early 2020s). About the investigation overall: Collaborator samples came from the United States, Italy and Spain and covered acute and convalescent phases of COVID-19. The prospective study material was composed of cDNA or gDNA derived from T cells, B-cell-depleted T cells, or PBMCs. Deeply sampled blood TCRbeta repertoires from subjects exposed to, actively infected with, or recovered from COVID-19 were included in the dataset. The repertoires were released in a freely available public database intended as a resource for research on the immune response to SARS-CoV-2. Samples were obtained from the ongoing ImmuneRACE study (first 160 participants) and from over 1,000 subjects provided by 6 global collaborators. The sample metadata nearly always contained a de-identified subject ID, COVID-19 status, age in years and sex. Where available, HLA class I and class II types were taken from metadata supplied by the sample provider and were not determined by assay-based typing.

From a lookup of the germline V gene (reference sequence), CDR1 and CDR2 are SEHNR and FQNEAQ. Its CDR3 holds 13 amino acids, cysteine through phenylalanine. The retained sequence is limited to the CDR3, 39 bases, with the frame set at the first base. V loses 4 bases, J loses 1 base, and the germline ends lie 7 bases apart. The immunoSEQ Assay, a bias-controlled multiplex PCR, was used to amplify TCRbeta CDR3 regions from genomic DNA. In the paper's pipeline: Nucleated cell counts per sample were estimated from amplification of reference gene primers within the assay. To quantify the absolute abundance of each unique TCRbeta CDR3 rearrangement, sequence reads were collapsed and filtered. Productive Simpson clonality was computed per sample as the square root of Simpson's diversity index over productive rearrangements. TCRdb holds this immuneACCESS table with in-frame rearrangements only. Some clones are missing; in checked studies, unresolved V genes explain under half, and the rest has no known cause. V and J calls and clone size follow that table, whereas D and trimming were derived from the DNA. The table for this sample lists 50,000 or so clones; about 83% of them were counted only once. In total, the top ten clones hold 16% of the sample.

General study outcomes and caveats: The quantity of clinical and demographic metadata differed by source and by participant and was supplied without curation.

This chain is built from TRBV7-9 and TRBJ1-1; possibly the D gene is TRBD1, per 5 matching bases. Sequencing input: peripheral blood. The TCR comes from a man in his forties or fifties with acute or convalescent COVID-19. The CDR3 corresponds to CASSYQGNTEAFF. The nucleotides read TGTGCCAGCAGCTATCAGGGGAACACTGAAGCTTTCTTT.